The clone carrying this T cell receptor beta chain has ten or more counts. The antigen remains unidentified. This CDR3 comprises 14 residues. CDR1 is SGHRS, CDR2 YFSETQ, per germline. V was shortened by 0 bases and J by 4 bases, with 10 bases between the two germline ends. Authors' data handling: It was from CDR3 differences across clinicopathological groups that a distant-metastasis classifier for papillary thyroid cancer was built. TCRdb called clones again from the PCR reads with MiXCR. The V and J calls were not made by the authors but by TCRdb's processing. The sample includes 25,000 to 30,000 clones, 16% seen only once; the top ten take about 6.5%. None of the patients had undergone any treatment ahead of thyroid surgery. The sample belongs to a study of metastatic and nonmetastatic thyroid tumors. Background on the study: The study looked at repertoires side by side in blood and in tumor or nodule tissue from malignant and benign thyroid patients. Findings and caveats of the study: As reported, TCR beta diversity in blood and tumor was significantly higher in malignant thyroid tumors than in benign nodules.

The source of this sequence is a male donor with papillary thyroid cancer or a benign thyroid nodule (not recorded which). Some clones in this sample may be carry-over from other donors' samples. The sequenced sample consisted of blood. V gene TRBV5-1 combines with J gene TRBJ1-2, with D perhaps TRBD1 (5 bases). CDR3 sequence reads: CASSLAGIGYGYTF. CDR3 DNA: TGCGCCAGCAGCTTGGCAGGGATCGGCTATGGCTACACCTTC.